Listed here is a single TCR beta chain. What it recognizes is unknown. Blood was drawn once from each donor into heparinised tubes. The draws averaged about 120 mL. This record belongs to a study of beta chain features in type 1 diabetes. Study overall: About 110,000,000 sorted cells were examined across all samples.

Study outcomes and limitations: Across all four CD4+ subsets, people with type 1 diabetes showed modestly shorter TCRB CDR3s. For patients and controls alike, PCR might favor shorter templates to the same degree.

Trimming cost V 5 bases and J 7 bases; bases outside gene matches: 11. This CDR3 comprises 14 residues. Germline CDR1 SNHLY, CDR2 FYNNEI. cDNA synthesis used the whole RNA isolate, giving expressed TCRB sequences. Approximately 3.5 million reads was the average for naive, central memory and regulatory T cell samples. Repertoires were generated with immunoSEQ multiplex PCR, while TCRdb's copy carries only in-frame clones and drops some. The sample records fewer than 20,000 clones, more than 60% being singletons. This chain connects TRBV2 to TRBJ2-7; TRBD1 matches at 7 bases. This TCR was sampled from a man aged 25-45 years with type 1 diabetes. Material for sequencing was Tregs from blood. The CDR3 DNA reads TGTGCCAGCAGTCGGGACAGAGGGCCGGGGGAGCAGTACTTC. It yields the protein CASSRDRGPGEQYF.